A selection of T cell receptor beta chains follows, all from one sample in a study of T cell responses to AZD1222 COVID-19 vaccine. TCRdb's copy holds only in-frame clones and misses some; the assay was immunoSEQ multiplex PCR. The table has 150,000 to 200,000 clones, 88% seen once. Sequenced material: peripheral blood, taken 28 days after the second AZD1222 dose. Source of these receptors: an adult who received the AZD1222 COVID-19 vaccine. CDR3s include the opening cysteine and the closing phenylalanine or tryptophan. A D gene is named only where the DNA matches it firmly. Where a row states a size, it is once, few, many or the class of an expanded clone; other rows omit it.

v_call: TRBV24-1; clone_size: NA; d_call: NA; j_call: TRBJ2-7; cdr3_nt: TGTGCCACCAGTGATGCGGGACGGTCCTACGAGCAGTACTTC; cdr3_aa: CATSDAGRSYEQYF
v_call: TRBV19; clone_size: NA; d_call: NA; j_call: TRBJ2-2; cdr3_nt: TGTGCCAGTAGTATCGGACGGACGGGGACCGGGGAGCTGTTTTTT; cdr3_aa: CASSIGRTGTGELFF
v_call: TRBV7-3; clone_size: NA; d_call: NA; j_call: TRBJ1-6; cdr3_nt: TGTGCCAGCAGCCTGCTCGCCGTGGGTTCACCCCTCCACTTT; cdr3_aa: CASSLLAVGSPLHF
v_call: TRBV7-2; clone_size: NA; d_call: TRBD2; j_call: TRBJ2-1; cdr3_nt: TGTGCCAGCAGCTTCCGCGGGGGATTCTCCTACAATGAGCAGTTCTTC; cdr3_aa: CASSFRGGFSYNEQFF
v_call: TRBV19; clone_size: NA; d_call: NA; j_call: TRBJ2-1; cdr3_nt: TGTGCCAGTAGTGTGGACGTTTACAATGAGCAGTTCTTC; cdr3_aa: CASSVDVYNEQFF
v_call: TRBV28; clone_size: NA; d_call: TRBD1; j_call: TRBJ1-6; cdr3_nt: TGTGCCAGCAGTTTAATAGTTTCCGGGACAGGGGGTTCACCCCTCCACTTT; cdr3_aa: CASSLIVSGTGGSPLHF
v_call: TRBV5-8; clone_size: NA; d_call: TRBD2; j_call: TRBJ2-1; cdr3_nt: TGTGCCAGCAGCCAGACTCGGACTAGCGGGCCCTACAATGAGCAGTTCTTC; cdr3_aa: CASSQTRTSGPYNEQFF
v_call: TRBV6-2/TRBV6-3; clone_size: NA; d_call: TRBD1; j_call: TRBJ2-7; cdr3_nt: TGTGCCAGCAGTTACACGACAGGGGAGTCCGAGCAGTACTTC; cdr3_aa: CASSYTTGESEQYF
v_call: TRBV25-1; clone_size: NA; d_call: TRBD1; j_call: TRBJ1-4; cdr3_nt: TGTGCCAGCAGTTCCCAGGGGGCAGCTAATGAAAAACTGTTTTTT; cdr3_aa: CASSSQGAANEKLFF
v_call: TRBV6-5; clone_size: NA; d_call: TRBD1; j_call: TRBJ1-1; cdr3_nt: TGTGCCAGCAGTTTCCATTTCGGGACAGGGAACACTGAAGCTTTCTTT; cdr3_aa: CASSFHFGTGNTEAFF
v_call: TRBV5-1; clone_size: NA; d_call: TRBD1; j_call: TRBJ1-2; cdr3_nt: TGCGCCAGCAGCCTGGGACAGGCTAACTATGGCTACACCTTC; cdr3_aa: CASSLGQANYGYTF
v_call: TRBV29-1; clone_size: NA; d_call: NA; j_call: TRBJ2-3; cdr3_nt: TGCAGCGTTGGGTTGACCTCCGGGGGCACGCAGTATTTT; cdr3_aa: CSVGLTSGGTQYF
v_call: TRBV7-9; clone_size: NA; d_call: TRBD2; j_call: TRBJ2-1; cdr3_nt: TGTGCCAGCAGCTTTGGGCGGGGGTCCTACAATGAGCAGTTCTTC; cdr3_aa: CASSFGRGSYNEQFF
v_call: TRBV6-4; clone_size: NA; d_call: NA; j_call: TRBJ1-6; cdr3_nt: TGTGCCAGCAGTGAAGGGCTGGCAGAATATTATAATTCACCCCTCCACTTT; cdr3_aa: CASSEGLAEYYNSPLHF
v_call: TRBV7-3; clone_size: NA; d_call: NA; j_call: TRBJ2-1; cdr3_nt: TGTGCCAGCAGCTTAAGGGGGCCCGAGGGTAACTACGGGAATGAGCAGTTCTTC; cdr3_aa: CASSLRGPEGNYGNEQFF
v_call: TRBV5-6; clone_size: NA; d_call: TRBD2; j_call: TRBJ2-5; cdr3_nt: TGTGCCAGCAGCCCAAACGCGGGGGGCCCACAAGAGACCCAGTACTTC; cdr3_aa: CASSPNAGGPQETQYF
v_call: TRBV28; clone_size: NA; d_call: NA; j_call: TRBJ2-7; cdr3_nt: TGTGCCAGCAGTTTAACAGGGTCCGAGCAGTACTTC; cdr3_aa: CASSLTGSEQYF
v_call: TRBV7-8; clone_size: few; d_call: NA; j_call: TRBJ2-5; cdr3_nt: TGTGCCAGCACCCCCGTGGGTAGCGGTTATCAAGAGACCCAGTACTTC; cdr3_aa: CASTPVGSGYQETQYF
v_call: TRBV9; clone_size: NA; d_call: TRBD1; j_call: TRBJ2-7; cdr3_nt: TGTGCCAGCAGCGGGGGCGACAGGGTTCAGAGGGAGCAGTACTTC; cdr3_aa: CASSGGDRVQREQYF
v_call: TRBV19; clone_size: once; d_call: NA; j_call: TRBJ1-1; cdr3_nt: TGTGCCAGTACCACAAGGGGGGCAGGGACTGAAGCTTTCTTT; cdr3_aa: CASTTRGAGTEAFF
v_call: TRBV7-2; clone_size: NA; d_call: NA; j_call: TRBJ2-1; cdr3_nt: TGTGCCAGCAGGTTGATCCGCAATGAGCAGTTCTTC; cdr3_aa: CASRLIRNEQFF
v_call: TRBV7-2; clone_size: NA; d_call: NA; j_call: TRBJ2-4; cdr3_nt: TGTGCCAGCAGCCCTGCTGGCGCCAAAAACATTCAGTACTTC; cdr3_aa: CASSPAGAKNIQYF
v_call: TRBV7-9; clone_size: NA; d_call: NA; j_call: TRBJ2-5; cdr3_nt: TGTGCCAGCAGTATGGACCTTCCCAGGTACTTC; cdr3_aa: CASSMDLPRYF
v_call: TRBV5-1; clone_size: few; d_call: NA; j_call: TRBJ1-1; cdr3_nt: TGCGCCAGCAACTTGGGACACCCGAACACTGAAGCTTTCTTT; cdr3_aa: CASNLGHPNTEAFF
v_call: TRBV7-2; clone_size: NA; d_call: TRBD1; j_call: TRBJ1-2; cdr3_nt: TGTGCCAGCAGCCAAGACAGGGGATATGGCTACACCTTC; cdr3_aa: CASSQDRGYGYTF
v_call: TRBV11-2; clone_size: NA; d_call: NA; j_call: TRBJ2-7; cdr3_nt: TGTGCCAGCAGAGTTTCGACAGCCCCCTCCTACGAGCAGTACTTC; cdr3_aa: CASRVSTAPSYEQYF
v_call: TRBV7-2; clone_size: once; d_call: TRBD1; j_call: TRBJ1-3; cdr3_nt: TGTGCCAGCAGCCCTCGACAGGGGGCCCCTGGAAACACCATATATTTT; cdr3_aa: CASSPRQGAPGNTIYF
v_call: TRBV6-5; clone_size: NA; d_call: TRBD1; j_call: TRBJ2-7; cdr3_nt: TGTGCCAGCCGAAGGGGGCTGCCCTCCTACGAGCAGTACTTC; cdr3_aa: CASRRGLPSYEQYF
v_call: TRBV6-2/TRBV6-3; clone_size: NA; d_call: NA; j_call: TRBJ2-1; cdr3_nt: TGTGCCAGCAGTCTTGCCAAAGTGGCGGGTATCTACAATGAGCAGTTCTTC; cdr3_aa: CASSLAKVAGIYNEQFF
v_call: TRBV27; clone_size: once; d_call: TRBD1; j_call: TRBJ1-5; cdr3_nt: TGTGCCAGCCGAGGGACAGGGGGCAATCAGCCCCAGCATTTT; cdr3_aa: CASRGTGGNQPQHF
v_call: TRBV20-1; clone_size: NA; d_call: NA; j_call: TRBJ2-7; cdr3_nt: TGCAGTGCTAGTAGAAGCGGGTCCTCCTACGAGCAGTACTTC; cdr3_aa: CSASRSGSSYEQYF
v_call: TRBV11-1; clone_size: NA; d_call: TRBD1; j_call: TRBJ2-7; cdr3_nt: TGTGCCAGCAGCAATGACAGGGCCCACTACGAGCAGTACTTC; cdr3_aa: CASSNDRAHYEQYF
v_call: TRBV20-1; clone_size: once; d_call: TRBD2; j_call: TRBJ2-7; cdr3_nt: TGCAGTGCGAGTGGGACTAGCGCCTTTGAGCAGTACTTC; cdr3_aa: CSASGTSAFEQYF
v_call: TRBV28; clone_size: NA; d_call: NA; j_call: TRBJ2-7; cdr3_nt: TGTGCCAGCAACCAGGGGATTTGGGAGCAGTACTTC; cdr3_aa: CASNQGIWEQYF
v_call: TRBV7-9; clone_size: NA; d_call: NA; j_call: TRBJ1-1; cdr3_nt: TGTGCCAGCAGCCCCGGTAGGGGCCACACTGAAGCTTTCTTT; cdr3_aa: CASSPGRGHTEAFF
v_call: TRBV24-1; clone_size: NA; d_call: NA; j_call: TRBJ1-2; cdr3_nt: TGTGCCACCAGTGACACCGGGACAACCCCCTATGGCTACACCTTC; cdr3_aa: CATSDTGTTPYGYTF
v_call: TRBV27; clone_size: few; d_call: NA; j_call: TRBJ1-5; cdr3_nt: TGTGCCAGCAGTGACCTCAATCAGCCCCAGCATTTT; cdr3_aa: CASSDLNQPQHF
v_call: TRBV4-2; clone_size: NA; d_call: NA; j_call: TRBJ1-1; cdr3_nt: TGTGCCAGCAGCCAAGATAGGAGGGGCGGCACTGAAGCTTTCTTT; cdr3_aa: CASSQDRRGGTEAFF
v_call: TRBV11-2; clone_size: NA; d_call: TRBD2; j_call: TRBJ2-7; cdr3_nt: TGTGCCAGCAGCTTGCCCCCGGGACTAGCGGGAGGGCCGGTAGGGCAGTACTTC; cdr3_aa: CASSLPPGLAGGPVGQYF
v_call: TRBV15; clone_size: once; d_call: NA; j_call: TRBJ2-2; cdr3_nt: TGTGCCACCTCGTACGACGGGAACACCGGGGAGCTGTTTTTT; cdr3_aa: CATSYDGNTGELFF
v_call: TRBV4-1; clone_size: NA; d_call: TRBD1; j_call: TRBJ2-3; cdr3_nt: TGCGCCAGCAGCCAAGATTATGGGACAGGGAGAGATACGCAGTATTTT; cdr3_aa: CASSQDYGTGRDTQYF
v_call: TRBV18; clone_size: NA; d_call: TRBD1; j_call: TRBJ1-5; cdr3_nt: TGTGCCAGCTCACCTAGAGATGGGACAGGGGCCGATCGGCAGCCCCAGCATTTT; cdr3_aa: CASSPRDGTGADRQPQHF
v_call: TRBV25-1; clone_size: NA; d_call: NA; j_call: TRBJ2-7; cdr3_nt: TGTGCCAGCAGTAGAACAGGAGTCTACGAGCAGTACTTC; cdr3_aa: CASSRTGVYEQYF
v_call: TRBV7-2; clone_size: NA; d_call: TRBD2; j_call: TRBJ2-1; cdr3_nt: TGTGCCAGCAGCTTACTTGCTAGCGGTCTTTACAATGAGCAGTTCTTC; cdr3_aa: CASSLLASGLYNEQFF
v_call: TRBV19; clone_size: once; d_call: NA; j_call: TRBJ1-2; cdr3_nt: TGTGCCAGTAGCATTTTGAGTATAGGGATGAGCTACACCTTC; cdr3_aa: CASSILSIGMSYTF
v_call: TRBV4-1; clone_size: few; d_call: NA; j_call: TRBJ1-1; cdr3_nt: TGCGCCAGCAGCCAAGATTGGGCTGCGGACTCCGAAGCTTTCTTT; cdr3_aa: CASSQDWAADSEAFF